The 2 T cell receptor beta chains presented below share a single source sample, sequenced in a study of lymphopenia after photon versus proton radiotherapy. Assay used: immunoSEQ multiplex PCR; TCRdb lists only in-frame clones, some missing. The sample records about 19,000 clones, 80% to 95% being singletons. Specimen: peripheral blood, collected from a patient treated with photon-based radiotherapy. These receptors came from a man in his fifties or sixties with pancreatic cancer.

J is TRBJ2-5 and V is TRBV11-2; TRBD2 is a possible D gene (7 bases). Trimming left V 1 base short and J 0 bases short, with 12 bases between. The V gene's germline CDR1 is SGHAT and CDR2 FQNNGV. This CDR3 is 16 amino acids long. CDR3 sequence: CASSLGWGGNQETQYF. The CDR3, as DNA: TGTGCCAGCAGCTTAGGCTGGGGGGGCAACCAAGAGACCCAGTACTTC. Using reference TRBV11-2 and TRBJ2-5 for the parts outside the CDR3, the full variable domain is EAGVAQSPRYKIIEKRQSVAFWCNPISGHATLYWYQQILGQGPKLLIQFQNNGVVDDSQLPKDRFSAERLKGVDSTLKIQPAKLEDSAVYLCASSLGWGGNQETQYFGPGTRLLVL.

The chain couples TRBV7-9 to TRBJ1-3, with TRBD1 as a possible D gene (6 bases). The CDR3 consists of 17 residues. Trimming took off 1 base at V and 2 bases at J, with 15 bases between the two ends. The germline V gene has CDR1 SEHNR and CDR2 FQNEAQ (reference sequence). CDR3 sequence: CASSLDFSNRAGNTIYF. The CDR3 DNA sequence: TGTGCCAGCAGCTTAGATTTTTCGAACAGGGCTGGAAACACCATATATTTT.